A selection of T cell receptor beta chains follows, all from one sample in a study of identical twins. TCRdb fed the 5' RACE reads into MiXCR, producing one record per CDR3 protein. The sample yields hundreds of thousands of distinct CDR3 sequences, roughly 7% seen once. This sample was also put to use in a study of yellow fever vaccine responses in identical twins.

The sample comprised memory (CD45RO+) T cells sorted from blood. The receptors were sampled from a woman younger than 30 in good health. The CDR3 runs from the conserved cysteine through the conserved F or W. A D gene is named only where the DNA matches it firmly. The listing skips clone size in some rows; elsewhere it reads once, few, many or a size class.

j_call	d_call	v_call	cdr3_length	clone_size	cdr3_nt	cdr3_aa
TRBJ1-2	TRBD1	TRBV29-1	13	few	TGCAGCGTTAACCCAGGGGGGAACTATGGCTACACCTTC	CSVNPGGNYGYTF
TRBJ1-2	.	TRBV6-1	14	many	TGTGCCAGCAGTAGCGCAGGGACCATTGATGGCTACACCTTC	CASSSAGTIDGYTF
TRBJ2-1	.	TRBV15	15	many	TGTGCCACCAGCAGAGATGGCGGGACATTTGATGAGCAGTTCTTC	CATSRDGGTFDEQFF
TRBJ2-5	TRBD2	TRBV5-1	16	many	TGCGCCAGCAGCTTGGGCTCTAGCGGGAACGTAGAGACCCAGTACTTC	CASSLGSSGNVETQYF
TRBJ1-1	.	TRBV21-1	18	.	TGTGCCAGCAGCAAACGGGAGGGTTCCCAGGTAAAGAACACTGAAGCTTTCTTT	CASSKREGSQVKNTEAFF
TRBJ2-3	.	TRBV12-3/TRBV12-4	18	many	TGTGCCAGCAGTTTAGCACTTGGGTTTCTGCGGGTAGCAGATACGCAGTATTTT	CASSLALGFLRVADTQYF
TRBJ2-1	TRBD2	TRBV5-1	15	medium-sized	TGCGCCAGCAGCTTCGAGCGGGGGGGCCACGATGAGCAGTTCTTC	CASSFERGGHDEQFF
TRBJ2-3	.	TRBV18	15	many	TGTGCCAGCTCCCTAAGGCGGGTTAACACAGATACGCAGTATTTT	CASSLRRVNTDTQYF
TRBJ2-5	.	TRBV5-1	15	many	TGCGCCAGCATAAAAGGTGACGGCGGTTTAGAGACCCAGTACTTC	CASIKGDGGLETQYF
TRBJ1-3	.	TRBV10-3	14	many	TGTGCCATCAGTCAACAGGGATCCGGAAACACCATATATTTT	CAISQQGSGNTIYF
TRBJ1-4	.	TRBV27	14	many	TGTGCCAGCAGCTCTTCGGGGTTTATCGGAAAACTGTTTTTT	CASSSSGFIGKLFF
TRBJ2-1	TRBD2	TRBV9	17	.	TGTGCCAGCAGCGTCGAAGGAGGGAGGGTTTCTTACAATGAGCAGTTCTTC	CASSVEGGRVSYNEQFF
TRBJ2-1	.	TRBV20-1	16	.	TGCAGTGCTAGAACGGGACGCCGAAGCTCCTACAATGAGCAGTTCTTC	CSARTGRRSSYNEQFF
TRBJ2-1	TRBD2	TRBV18	15	.	TGTGCCAGCTCGCCCCTAGCGGCTAACTACAATGAGCAGTTCTTC	CASSPLAANYNEQFF
TRBJ1-5	TRBD1	TRBV20-1	17	few	TGCAGTGCTAGGCCGGGACAGGGGGGAGGTGGCAATCAGCCCCAGCATTTT	CSARPGQGGGGNQPQHF
TRBJ1-2	TRBD1	TRBV10-3	17	many	TGTGCCATCAGTGAGTCCGAGACAGGGATCACTAACTATGGCTACACCTTC	CAISESETGITNYGYTF
TRBJ2-5	TRBD2	TRBV20-1	15	few	TGCAGTGCTAGGGGGACTAGCAGTTTAATCGAGACCCAGTACTTC	CSARGTSSLIETQYF